Sequencing of this TCR beta chain was carried out in a study of somatic mutations in cytotoxic T cells in rheumatoid arthritis. Study outcomes and limitations: There was no significant difference in CD8+ T-cell clonality between rheumatoid arthritis patients and age-matched healthy controls. Unlike healthy controls, rheumatoid arthritis patients had CD8+ clonality that increased with age.

The V end was cut by 3 bases, the J end by 0 bases, with 11 bases between. Germline V lookup: CDR1 SEHNR, CDR2 FQNEAQ (reference sequence). CDR3 length: 16 residues. Profiled with immunoSEQ multiplex PCR; TCRdb holds only in-frame clones, not every one. Of roughly 16,000 clones listed, about three quarters were seen once; the top ten hold about 5.1%. About this clone itself: Its specificity is unknown.

Once isolated by positive magnetic bead selection, the CD4+ and CD8+ cells had their purity checked by flow cytometry. The V gene is TRBV7-9, the J gene TRBJ2-2; tentative D call: TRBD1 (6 bases). This TCR was sampled from an adult with rheumatoid arthritis. The source material was CD8+ T cells sorted from blood. This CDR3 reads CASSLYGTPNTGELFF. Written as DNA, the CDR3 is TGTGCCAGCAGCTTGTACGGGACACCGAACACCGGGGAGCTGTTTTTT.